This T cell receptor beta chain was sequenced for a study of blood T cells in healthy people across ages. Study-level results: Roughly linearly, TCR beta diversity per million T cells fell as age increased.

Germline CDR1 reads SQVTM; CDR2 reads ANQGSEA. The CDR3 contains 15 residues. Trimming removed 2 bases at V and 4 bases at J, with 15 bases between. Only a few counts were recorded for this clonotype. Its antigen remains unidentified. A second 7 to 11 cycle PCR used barcoded and J-beta primers. Each cDNA molecule received a tag from a template-switch adaptor that had 12 random nucleotides. TCRdb ran MiXCR on the 5' RACE reads and lists one entry per CDR3 protein. The profile shows about 680,000 distinct CDR3 sequences, around 45% of them singletons. The clonotype originates from a woman aged 60-70 years in good health. Sequencing used blood. The chain combines TRBV29-1 with TRBJ2-1; D may be TRBD1 (5 bases). The CDR3 here is CSVERARVLYNEQFF. CDR3 coding DNA: TGCAGCGTTGAACGGGCCAGGGTTCTATACAATGAGCAGTTCTTC.